Shown below are 17 T cell receptor beta chains from a single sample sequenced in a study of blood T cell repertoires in COVID-19. Some clones are missing from TCRdb's copy, which holds only in-frame ones; the method was immunoSEQ multiplex PCR. Of approximately 85,000 clones in the sample, more than 80% are singletons; the top ten hold around an eighth. Sequencing used peripheral blood. The receptors were sampled from a human donor in a cohort sampled during active COVID-19.

CDR3 DNA sequence: TGTGCCGGGACAGGGCGCTCTGGGGCCAACGTCCTGACTTTC. Translation: CAGTGRSGANVLTF. V is TRBV30 and J is TRBJ2-6; 9 bases line up with TRBD1. V lost 8 bases, J lost 0 bases, and 2 bases stayed unmatched. The CDR3 runs 14 residues. Germline assignment: CDR1 GTSNPN and CDR2 SVGIG (reference sequence). The full variable domain, completed using reference TRBV30 and TRBJ2-6, is SQTIHQWPATLVQPVGSPLSLECTVEGTSNPNLYWYRQAAGRGLQLLFYSVGIGQISSEVPQNLSASRPQDRQFILSSKKLLLSDSGFYLCAGTGRSGANVLTFGAGSRLTVL.

The chain has TRBV20-1 and TRBJ1-3; possibly TRBD1 for D (6 bases). Germline lookup yields CDR1 DFQATT and CDR2 SNEGSKA (reference sequence). Trimming pared 3 bases from V and 0 bases from J, leaving 9 bases between. The CDR3 is 14 residues long. CDR3 amino acids: CSASRGSSGNTIYF. The CDR3 DNA reads TGCAGTGCTAGTAGGGGGTCCTCTGGAAACACCATATATTTT.

The chain joins TRBV7-2 to TRBJ2-7; 14 bases are a match to TRBD2. Germline-derived CDR1 and CDR2 are SGHTA and FQGNSA. J gave up 0 bases and V 4 bases, and 8 bases lay outside the gene matches. The CDR3 is 18 amino acids. DNA for the CDR3: TGTGCCAGCAGCTCCGCCGGGACTAGCGGGGGCCGCTCCTACGAGCAGTACTTC. Protein sequence: CASSSAGTSGGRSYEQYF.

V and J are TRBV18 and TRBJ2-7; D is ambiguous. Trimming pared 6 bases from V and 2 bases from J, leaving 14 bases between. The CDR3 has 14 amino acids. Germline CDR1 KGHSH, CDR2 LQKENI. CDR3 sequence reads: CASSDSRGTYEQYF. DNA for the CDR3: TGTGCCAGCTCCGACTCTCGAGGCACCTACGAGCAGTACTTC.

V usage is TRBV29-1 and J usage is TRBJ1-5; D not certain. V lost 4 bases to trimming and J lost 2 bases, with 6 bases between them. CDR3 length: 12 residues. The germline V gene encodes CDR1 SQVTM and CDR2 ANQGSEA. CDR3 coding DNA: TGCAGCGTTGCTACAGGCAATCAGCCCCAGCATTTT. Its translation: CSVATGNQPQHF.

Only one count was recorded for this clone. This sequence joins TRBV23-1 and TRBJ2-3; D unresolved. TRBV23-1 is treated as an ORF (open reading frame) with a function not yet certain. The CDR3 length is 12 residues. Deletions cut 6 bases from V and 9 bases from J, with 13 bases between. CDR3 nucleotides: TGCGCCAGCAGGGAACGGGTTAACACGCAGTATTTT. It specifies CASRERVNTQYF.

This rearrangement joins TRBV18 to TRBJ1-6; 9 bases are a match to TRBD1. Germline V gene sequence: CDR1 KGHSH, CDR2 LQKENI. The CDR3 extends over 15 amino acids. The V segment lost 0 bases and the J segment 8 bases; nucleotides outside the gene matches: 2. The CDR3, as DNA: TGTGCCAGCTCACCACCGGGGACAGGGTATTCACCCCTCCACTTT. This gives the protein CASSPPGTGYSPLHF.

This rearrangement joins TRBV5-4 to TRBJ2-5; 9 positions match TRBD1. Germline V CDR1 and CDR2: SGHNT, YYREEE (reference sequence). The V and J ends lost 4 bases and 5 bases, in that order; junction bases with no gene match: 6. The CDR3 is 14 amino acids. CDR3 coding DNA: TGTGCCAGCAGCGTGGACAGGGGAAGGGAGACCCAGTACTTC. Translating it yields CASSVDRGRETQYF. The variable domain in full, with the rest retrieved from reference TRBV5-4 and TRBJ2-5, is ETGVTQSPTHLIKTRGQQVTLRCSSQSGHNTVSWYQQALGQGPQFIFQYYREEENGRGNFPPRFSGLQFPNYSSELNVNALELDDSALYLCASSVDRGRETQYFGPGTRLLVL.

This clone showed up just once. The V and J genes are TRBV6-5 and TRBJ2-7, with a tentative D call TRBD1 (6 bases). Per the germline V gene, CDR1 is MNHEY and CDR2 is SVGAGI. The CDR3 is made up of 15 amino acids. Trimming shortened V by 2 bases and J by 4 bases, and 15 bases separated the two germline ends. The CDR3 DNA follows: TGTGCCAGCAGTTACCGGAAGACAGGTCCTTACGAGCAGTACTTC. It specifies CASSYRKTGPYEQYF.

J is TRBJ2-3 and V is TRBV27, with a possible D match to TRBD1 (6 bases). CDR1 is MNHEY and CDR2 is SMNVEV in the germline V gene (reference sequence). Deletions cut 6 bases from V and 3 bases from J, with 19 bases between. The CDR3 has 16 amino acids. Here the CDR3 reads CASSAGTTRRTDTQYF. CDR3 DNA sequence: TGTGCCAGCAGCGCCGGGACAACCCGAAGAACAGATACGCAGTATTTT.

The chain carries TRBV10-3 and TRBJ2-1; 7 nucleotides agree with TRBD1. The CDR3 extends over 16 amino acids. Germline V gives CDR1 ENHRY, CDR2 SYGVKD. V was pared by 0 bases and J by 4 bases, with 6 bases of the junction left unmatched. The CDR3 protein is CAISESPGQIYNEQFF. The CDR3 DNA reads TGTGCCATCAGTGAGTCACCGGGACAGATATACAATGAGCAGTTCTTC.

The genes are TRBV11-2 and TRBJ2-3; 8 bases align to TRBD1. This CDR3 region has 13 residues. J was trimmed by 4 bases and V by 6 bases; bases with no gene match: 3. Looked up from germline, CDR1 is SGHAT and CDR2 is FQNNGV. This CDR3 reads CASSMDRADTQYF. The CDR3 nucleotides read TGTGCCAGCAGTATGGACAGGGCAGATACGCAGTATTTT.

This clone showed up many times. The chain is built from TRBV4-2 and TRBJ1-2, with D possibly matching TRBD1 (6 bases). Germline assignment: CDR1 LGHNA and CDR2 YNFKEQ. V gave up 2 bases and J gave up 6 bases, with 10 bases separating them. This CDR3 region has 13 residues. CDR3 in amino acids: CASSQQRDNGYTF. The DNA of the CDR3 is TGTGCCAGCAGCCAACAGCGGGACAATGGCTACACCTTC.

V and J are TRBV7-3 and TRBJ2-2; 9 nucleotides agree with TRBD2. The CDR3 covers 17 residues. V trimming: 1 base; J trimming: 2 bases; junction bases outside the gene matches: 5. Looked up from germline, CDR1 is SGHTA and CDR2 is FQGTGA. The DNA of the CDR3 is TGTGCCAGCAGCTTAAATGTAGCGGGGGCAAACACCGGGGAGCTGTTTTTT. Translation gives CASSLNVAGANTGELFF.

This sequence joins TRBV27 and TRBJ2-1; D ambiguous. V lost 8 bases and J lost 12, with 14 bases in between. The V gene's germline CDR1 is MNHEY and CDR2 SMNVEV (reference sequence). CDR3 length equals 11 residues. The CDR3 coding sequence is TGTGCCAGCGGCCCAGGTAGGCGGCAGTTCTTC. Protein sequence: CASGPGRRQFF.

V is TRBV5-1 and J is TRBJ2-7, with 8 bases fitting TRBD1. The germline V gene encodes CDR1 SGHRS and CDR2 YFSETQ. The CDR3 extends over 15 amino acids. The junction had 4 bases not matched to a gene; V was cut back by 2 bases and J by 0 bases. CDR3 bases: TGCGCCAGCAGCTTTCTCACAGGGGGCTCCTACGAGCAGTACTTC. Its protein product is CASSFLTGGSYEQYF.

About this clone itself: This sample also contains other DNA sequences that code for the same CDR3. The rearrangement uses TRBV18 and TRBJ2-1; possibly TRBD2 for D (7 bases). CDR3 length: 15 amino acids. The germline V gene has CDR1 KGHSH and CDR2 LQKENI. Deletions cut 3 bases from V and 4 bases from J, with 13 bases between. The CDR3 DNA is TGTGCCAGCTCACCGGGGGGGGCGAGTTACAATGAGCAGTTCTTC. This gives the protein CASSPGGASYNEQFF.